This T cell receptor beta chain was observed in a study of blood T cell repertoires in COVID-19. Study-level information: Donors in the United States, Italy and Spain gave samples during acute or convalescent COVID-19. T cells, B-cell-depleted T cells, or PBMCs provided the cDNA or gDNA that served as material.

Germline V gives CDR1 SGDLS, CDR2 YYNGEE. With 3 bases clipped from V and 5 bases from J, the junction kept 7 bases outside the gene matches. This CDR3 comprises 16 residues. In the original analysis: Amplification from reference gene primers served as the basis for estimated nucleated cell counts. The data were produced by immunoSEQ multiplex PCR, yet TCRdb's version contains in-frame clones alone and is incomplete. The DNA gave D and trimming, while V, J and clone size come from that table. Seen here are fewer than 300,000 clones, around 83% observed once, and the top ten hold about 5.7%. The sequence was collected from an elderly man with acute or convalescent COVID-19. V gene TRBV9 combines with J gene TRBJ2-2; 10 positions agree with TRBD2. Sequencing was carried out using peripheral blood. As DNA, the CDR3 is TGTGCCAGCAGCGCACTAGCGGGGAAAACTACCGGGGAGCTGTTTTTT. Translation: CASSALAGKTTGELFF.